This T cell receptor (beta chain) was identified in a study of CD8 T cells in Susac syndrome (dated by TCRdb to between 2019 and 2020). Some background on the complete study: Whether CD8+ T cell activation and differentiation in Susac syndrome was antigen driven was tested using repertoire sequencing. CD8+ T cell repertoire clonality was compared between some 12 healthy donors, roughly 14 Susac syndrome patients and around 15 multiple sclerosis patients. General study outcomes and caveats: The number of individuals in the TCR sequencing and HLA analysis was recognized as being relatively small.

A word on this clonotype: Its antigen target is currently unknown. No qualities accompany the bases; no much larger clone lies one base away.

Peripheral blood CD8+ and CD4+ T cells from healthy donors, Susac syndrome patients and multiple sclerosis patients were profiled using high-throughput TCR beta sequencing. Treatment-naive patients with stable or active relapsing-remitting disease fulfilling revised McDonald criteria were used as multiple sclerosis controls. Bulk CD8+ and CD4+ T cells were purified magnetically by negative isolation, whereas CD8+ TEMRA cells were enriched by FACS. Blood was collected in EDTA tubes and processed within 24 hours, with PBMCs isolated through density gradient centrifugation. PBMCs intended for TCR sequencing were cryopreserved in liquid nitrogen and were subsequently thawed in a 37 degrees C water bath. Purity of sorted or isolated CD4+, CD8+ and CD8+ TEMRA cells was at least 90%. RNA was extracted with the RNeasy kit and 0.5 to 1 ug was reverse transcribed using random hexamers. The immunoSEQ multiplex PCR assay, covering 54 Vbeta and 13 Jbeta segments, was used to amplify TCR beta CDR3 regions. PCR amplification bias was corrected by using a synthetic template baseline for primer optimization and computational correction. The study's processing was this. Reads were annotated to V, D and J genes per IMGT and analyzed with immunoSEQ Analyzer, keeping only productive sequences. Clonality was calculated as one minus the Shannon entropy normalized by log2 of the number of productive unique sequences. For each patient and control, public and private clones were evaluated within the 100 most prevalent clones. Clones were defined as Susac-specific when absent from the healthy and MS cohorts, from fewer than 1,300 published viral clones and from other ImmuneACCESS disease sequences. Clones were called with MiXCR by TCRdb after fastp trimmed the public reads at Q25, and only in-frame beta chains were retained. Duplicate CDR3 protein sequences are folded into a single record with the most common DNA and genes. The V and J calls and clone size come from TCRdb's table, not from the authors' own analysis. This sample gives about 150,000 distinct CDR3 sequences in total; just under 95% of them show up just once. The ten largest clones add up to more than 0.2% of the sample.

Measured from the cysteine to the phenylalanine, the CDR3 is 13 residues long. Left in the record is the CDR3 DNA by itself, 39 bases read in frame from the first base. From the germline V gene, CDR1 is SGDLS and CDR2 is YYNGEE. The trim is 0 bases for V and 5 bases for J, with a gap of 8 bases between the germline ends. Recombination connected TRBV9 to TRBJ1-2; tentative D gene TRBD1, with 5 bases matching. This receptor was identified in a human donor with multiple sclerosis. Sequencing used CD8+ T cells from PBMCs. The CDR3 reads CASSVGGPYGYTF. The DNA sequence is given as TGTGCCAGCAGCGTAGGGGGCCCGTATGGCTACACCTTC.